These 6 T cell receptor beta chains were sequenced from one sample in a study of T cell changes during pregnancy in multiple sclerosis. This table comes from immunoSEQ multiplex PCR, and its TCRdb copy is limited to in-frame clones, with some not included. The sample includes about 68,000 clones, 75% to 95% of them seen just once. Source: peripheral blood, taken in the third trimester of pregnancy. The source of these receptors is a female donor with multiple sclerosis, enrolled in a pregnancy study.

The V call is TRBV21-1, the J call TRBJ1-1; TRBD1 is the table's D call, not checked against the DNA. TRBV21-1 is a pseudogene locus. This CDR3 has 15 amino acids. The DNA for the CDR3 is TGTGCCAGCAGCGCATGGGACAGAAGTATCACTGAAGCTTTCTTT. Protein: CASSAWDRSITEAFF.

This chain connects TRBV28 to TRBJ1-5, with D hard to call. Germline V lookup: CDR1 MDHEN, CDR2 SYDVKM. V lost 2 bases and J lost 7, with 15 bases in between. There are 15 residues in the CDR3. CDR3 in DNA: TGTGCCAGCAGTTTAATGTCGTGGGCGGGGCAGCCCCAGCATTTT. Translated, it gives CASSLMSWAGQPQHF.

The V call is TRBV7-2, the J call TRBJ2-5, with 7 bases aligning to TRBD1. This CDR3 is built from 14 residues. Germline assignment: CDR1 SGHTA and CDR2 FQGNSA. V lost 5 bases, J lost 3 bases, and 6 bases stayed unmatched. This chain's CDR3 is CASSPGTAKETQYF. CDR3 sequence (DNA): TGTGCCAGCAGCCCCGGGACAGCGAAAGAGACCCAGTACTTC.

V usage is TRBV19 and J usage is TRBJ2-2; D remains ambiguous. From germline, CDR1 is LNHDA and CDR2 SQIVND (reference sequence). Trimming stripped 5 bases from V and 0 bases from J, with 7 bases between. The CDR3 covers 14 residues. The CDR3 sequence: CASSPQANTGELFF. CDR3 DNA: TGTGCCAGTAGTCCCCAGGCGAACACCGGGGAGCTGTTTTTT.

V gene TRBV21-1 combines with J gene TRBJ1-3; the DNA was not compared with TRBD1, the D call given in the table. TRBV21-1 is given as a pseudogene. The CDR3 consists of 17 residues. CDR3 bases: TGTGCCAGCATCCAGGGACATTCAATATCGGCCGGAAACACCATATATTTT. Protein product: CASIQGHSISAGNTIYF.

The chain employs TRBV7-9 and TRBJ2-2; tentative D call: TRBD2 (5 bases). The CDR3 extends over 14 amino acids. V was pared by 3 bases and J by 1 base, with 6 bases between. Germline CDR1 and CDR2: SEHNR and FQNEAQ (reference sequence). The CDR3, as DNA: TGTGCCAGCAGCTTTCGGGAGAACACCGGGGAGCTGTTTTTT. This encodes CASSFRENTGELFF. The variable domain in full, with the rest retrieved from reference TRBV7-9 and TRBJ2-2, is DTGVSQNPRHKITKRGQNVTFRCDPISEHNRLYWYRQTLGQGPEFLTYFQNEAQLEKSRLLSDRFSAERPKGSFSTLEIQRTEQGDSAMYLCASSFRENTGELFFGEGSRLTVL.